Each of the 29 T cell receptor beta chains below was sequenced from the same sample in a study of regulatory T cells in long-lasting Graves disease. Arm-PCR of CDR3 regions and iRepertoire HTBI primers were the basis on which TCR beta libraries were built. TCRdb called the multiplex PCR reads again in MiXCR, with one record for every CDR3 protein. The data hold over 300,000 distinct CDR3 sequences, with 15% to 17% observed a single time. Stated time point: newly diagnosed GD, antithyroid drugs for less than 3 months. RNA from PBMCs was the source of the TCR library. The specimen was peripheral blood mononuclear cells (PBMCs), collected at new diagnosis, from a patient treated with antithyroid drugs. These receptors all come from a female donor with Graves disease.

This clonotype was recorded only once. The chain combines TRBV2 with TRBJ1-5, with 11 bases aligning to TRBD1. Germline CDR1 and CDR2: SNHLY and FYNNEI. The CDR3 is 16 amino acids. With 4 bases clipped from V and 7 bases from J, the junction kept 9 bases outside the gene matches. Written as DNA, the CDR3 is TGTGCCAGCAGTGCAGGACAGGGGGCAAGAGGCCAGCCCCAGCATTTT. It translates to CASSAGQGARGQPQHF.

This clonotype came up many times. CDR3 nucleotides: TGTGCCAGCACCTTATCCGGGACAGGGTTTAAGTCACCCCTCCACTTT. Protein sequence: CASTLSGTGFKSPLHF. The rearrangement joins TRBV6-1 to TRBJ1-6, with TRBD1 matching 9 bases. The CDR3 totals 16 residues. V was pared by 7 bases and J by 10 bases, with 14 bases of the junction left unmatched. Germline loops: CDR1 MNHNS, CDR2 SASEGT.

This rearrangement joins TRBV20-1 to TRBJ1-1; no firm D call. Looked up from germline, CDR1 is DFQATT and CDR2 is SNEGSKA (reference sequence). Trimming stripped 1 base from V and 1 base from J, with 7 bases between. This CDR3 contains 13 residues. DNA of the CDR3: TGCAGTGCTAGAGCTCGAACGAACACTGAAGCTTTCTTT. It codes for CSARARTNTEAFF.

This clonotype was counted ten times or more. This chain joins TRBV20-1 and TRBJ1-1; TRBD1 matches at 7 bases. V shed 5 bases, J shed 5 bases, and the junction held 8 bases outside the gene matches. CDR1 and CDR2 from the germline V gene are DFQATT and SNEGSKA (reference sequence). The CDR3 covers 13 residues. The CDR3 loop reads CSAGQGGETEAFF. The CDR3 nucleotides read TGCAGTGCTGGCCAGGGGGGCGAGACTGAAGCTTTCTTT.

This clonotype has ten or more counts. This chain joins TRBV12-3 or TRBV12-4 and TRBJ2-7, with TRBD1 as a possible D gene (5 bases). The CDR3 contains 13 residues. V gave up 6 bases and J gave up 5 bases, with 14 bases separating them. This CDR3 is CASSKGLVDEQYF. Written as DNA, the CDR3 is TGTGCCAGCAGCAAGGGGCTAGTAGACGAGCAGTACTTC.

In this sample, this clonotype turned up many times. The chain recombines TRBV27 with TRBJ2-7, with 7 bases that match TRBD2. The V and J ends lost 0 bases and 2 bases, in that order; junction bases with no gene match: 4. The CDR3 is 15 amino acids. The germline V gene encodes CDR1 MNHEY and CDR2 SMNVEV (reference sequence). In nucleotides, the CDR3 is TGTGCCAGCAGTTTATCCGTGGCGGGAGCCTACGAGCAGTACTTC. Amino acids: CASSLSVAGAYEQYF.

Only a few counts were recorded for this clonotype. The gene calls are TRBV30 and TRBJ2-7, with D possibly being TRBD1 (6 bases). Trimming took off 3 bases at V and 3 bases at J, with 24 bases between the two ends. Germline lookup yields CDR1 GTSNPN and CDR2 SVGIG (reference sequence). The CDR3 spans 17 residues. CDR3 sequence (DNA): TGTGCCTGGAGACGACGACAAACCGGGACACCGATCTACGAGCAGTACTTC. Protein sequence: CAWRRRQTGTPIYEQYF.

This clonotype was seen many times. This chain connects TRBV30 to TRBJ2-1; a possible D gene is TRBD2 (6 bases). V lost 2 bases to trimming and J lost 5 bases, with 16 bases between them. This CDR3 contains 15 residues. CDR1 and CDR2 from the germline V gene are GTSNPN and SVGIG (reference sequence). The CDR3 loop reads CAWSKAGQIHNEQFF. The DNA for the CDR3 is TGTGCCTGGAGTAAGGCGGGGCAGATACACAATGAGCAGTTCTTC.

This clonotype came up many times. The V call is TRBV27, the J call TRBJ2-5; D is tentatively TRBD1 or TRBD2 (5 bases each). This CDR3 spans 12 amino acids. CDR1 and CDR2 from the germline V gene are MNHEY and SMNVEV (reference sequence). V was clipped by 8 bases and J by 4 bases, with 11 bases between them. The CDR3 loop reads CASSRGGETQYF. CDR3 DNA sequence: TGTGCCAGCTCACGGGGCGGAGAGACCCAGTACTTC.

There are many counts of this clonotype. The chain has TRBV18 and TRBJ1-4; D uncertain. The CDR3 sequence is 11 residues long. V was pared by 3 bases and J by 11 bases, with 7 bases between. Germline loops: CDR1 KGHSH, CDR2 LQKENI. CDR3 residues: CASSPQRKLFF. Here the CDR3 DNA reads TGTGCCAGCTCACCCCAACGGAAACTGTTTTTT.

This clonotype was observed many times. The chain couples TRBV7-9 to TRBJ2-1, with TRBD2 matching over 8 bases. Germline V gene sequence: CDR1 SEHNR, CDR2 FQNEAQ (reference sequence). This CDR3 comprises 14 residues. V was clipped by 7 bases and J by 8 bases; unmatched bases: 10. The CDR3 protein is CASIPGGVWDEQFF. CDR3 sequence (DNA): TGTGCCAGCATCCCGGGGGGGGTTTGGGATGAGCAGTTCTTC.

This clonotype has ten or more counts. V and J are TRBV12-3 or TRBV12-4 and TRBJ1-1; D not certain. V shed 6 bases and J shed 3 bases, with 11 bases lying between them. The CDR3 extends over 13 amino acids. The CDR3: CASSRKGYTEAFF. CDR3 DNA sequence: TGTGCCAGCAGCCGGAAAGGGTACACTGAAGCTTTCTTT.

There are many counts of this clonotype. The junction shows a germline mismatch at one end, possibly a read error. The CDR3 coding sequence is TGTGCCAGCAGCTCCCCGGGGAACACTGAAGCTTTCTTT. Translation: CASSSPGNTEAFF. V usage is TRBV5-1 and J usage is TRBJ1-1; D is ambiguous. Looked up from germline, CDR1 is SGHRS and CDR2 is YFSETQ. This CDR3 contains 13 residues. Variable domain in full (rest from reference TRBV5-1 and TRBJ1-1): KAGVTQTPRYLIKTRGQQVTLSCSPISGHRSVSWYQQTPGQGLQFLFEYFSETQRNKGNFPGRFSGRQFSNSRSEMNVSTLELGDSALYLCASSSPGNTEAFFGQGTRLTVV.

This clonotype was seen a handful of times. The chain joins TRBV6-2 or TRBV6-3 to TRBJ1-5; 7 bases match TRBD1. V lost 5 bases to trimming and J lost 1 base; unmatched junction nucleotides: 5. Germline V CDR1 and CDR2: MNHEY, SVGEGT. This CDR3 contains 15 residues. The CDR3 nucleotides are TGTGCCAGCAGTGAAGACAGGGACAGCAATCAGCCCCAGCATTTT. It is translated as CASSEDRDSNQPQHF.

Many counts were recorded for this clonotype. Here the CDR3 reads CASSLGGAPGDTEAFF. For the CDR3, the DNA is TGTGCCAGCAGCTTGGGCGGTGCCCCAGGGGACACTGAAGCTTTCTTT. The chain uses TRBV7-6 and TRBJ1-1, with D possibly matching TRBD1 (6 bases). The CDR3 spans 16 residues. The germline V and J ends were trimmed by 3 bases and 3 bases, with 17 bases remaining between them. The V gene's germline CDR1 is SGHVS and CDR2 FNYEAQ. Filled out from reference TRBV7-6 and TRBJ1-1, the complete variable domain reads GAGVSQSPRYKVTKRGQDVALRCDPISGHVSLYWYRQALGQGPEFLTYFNYEAQQDKSGLPNDRFSAERPEGSISTLTIQRTEQRDSAMYRCASSLGGAPGDTEAFFGQGTRLTVV.

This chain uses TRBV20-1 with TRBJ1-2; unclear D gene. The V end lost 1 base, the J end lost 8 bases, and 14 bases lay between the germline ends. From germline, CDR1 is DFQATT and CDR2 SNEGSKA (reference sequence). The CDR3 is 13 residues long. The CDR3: CSARGALNEGYTF. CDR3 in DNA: TGCAGTGCTAGAGGTGCCCTCAATGAAGGCTACACCTTC.

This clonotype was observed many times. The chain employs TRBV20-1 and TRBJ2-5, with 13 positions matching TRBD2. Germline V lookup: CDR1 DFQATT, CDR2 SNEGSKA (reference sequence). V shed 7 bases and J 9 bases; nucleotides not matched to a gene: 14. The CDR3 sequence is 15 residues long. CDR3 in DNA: TGCAGTGTCCGACTAGCGGGGGGCCCGGTTCCGTCCCAGTACTTC. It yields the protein CSVRLAGGPVPSQYF.

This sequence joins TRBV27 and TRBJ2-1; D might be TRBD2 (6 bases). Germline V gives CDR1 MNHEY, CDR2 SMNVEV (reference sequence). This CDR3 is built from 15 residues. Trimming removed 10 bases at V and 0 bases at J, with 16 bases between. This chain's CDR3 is CATAGPQSSYNEQFF. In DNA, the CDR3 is TGTGCCACCGCGGGACCCCAGAGCTCCTACAATGAGCAGTTCTTC.

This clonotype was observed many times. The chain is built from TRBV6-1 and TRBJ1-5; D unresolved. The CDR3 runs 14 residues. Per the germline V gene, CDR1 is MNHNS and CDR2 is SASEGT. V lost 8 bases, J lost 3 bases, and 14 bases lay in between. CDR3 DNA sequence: TGTGCCAGCCGACCGTCGGGTCTCAATCAGCCCCAGCATTTT. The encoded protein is CASRPSGLNQPQHF.

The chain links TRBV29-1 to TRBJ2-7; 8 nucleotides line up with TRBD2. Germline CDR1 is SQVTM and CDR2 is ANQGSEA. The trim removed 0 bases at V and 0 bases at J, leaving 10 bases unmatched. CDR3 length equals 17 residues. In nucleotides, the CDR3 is TGCAGCGTTGAAGATCTGGGGCTAGCGGGTAGCTCCTACGAGCAGTACTTC. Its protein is CSVEDLGLAGSSYEQYF.

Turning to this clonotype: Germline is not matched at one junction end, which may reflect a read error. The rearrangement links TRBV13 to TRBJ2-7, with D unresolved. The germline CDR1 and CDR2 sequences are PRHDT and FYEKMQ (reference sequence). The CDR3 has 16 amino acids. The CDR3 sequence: CASSLGIGSRLYEQYF. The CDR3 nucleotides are TGTGCCAGCAGTTTAGGGATCGGGTCTCGCCTCTACGAGCAGTACTTC.

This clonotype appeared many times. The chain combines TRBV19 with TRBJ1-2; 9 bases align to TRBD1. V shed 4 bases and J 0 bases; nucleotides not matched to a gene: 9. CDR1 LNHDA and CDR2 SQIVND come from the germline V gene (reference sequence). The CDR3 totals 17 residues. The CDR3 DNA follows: TGTGCCAGTAGTACGGGGACAGGGACTCTTTCTAACTATGGCTACACCTTC. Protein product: CASSTGTGTLSNYGYTF.

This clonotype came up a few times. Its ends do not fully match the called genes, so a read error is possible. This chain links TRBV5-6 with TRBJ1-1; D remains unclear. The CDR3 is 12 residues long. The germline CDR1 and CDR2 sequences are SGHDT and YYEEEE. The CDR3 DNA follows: TGTGCCAGCAGCTTCCGGAACACTGAAGCTCTCTTT. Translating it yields CASSFRNTEALF. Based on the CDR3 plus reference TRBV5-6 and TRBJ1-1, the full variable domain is DAGVTQSPTHLIKTRGQQVTLRCSPKSGHDTVSWYQQALGQGPQFIFQYYEEEERQRGNFPDRFSGHQFPNYSSELNVNALLLGDSALYLCASSFRNTEALFGQGTRLTVV.

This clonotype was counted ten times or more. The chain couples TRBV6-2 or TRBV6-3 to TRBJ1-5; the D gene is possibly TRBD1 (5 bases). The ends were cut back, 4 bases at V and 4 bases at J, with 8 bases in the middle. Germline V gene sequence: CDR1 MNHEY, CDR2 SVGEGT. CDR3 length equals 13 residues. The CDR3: CASSWGGNQPQHF. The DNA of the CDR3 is TGTGCCAGCAGTTGGGGGGGGAATCAGCCCCAGCATTTT.

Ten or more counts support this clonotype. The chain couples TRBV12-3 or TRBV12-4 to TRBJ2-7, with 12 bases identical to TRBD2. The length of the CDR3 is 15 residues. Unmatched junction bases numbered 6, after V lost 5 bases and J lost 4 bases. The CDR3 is CASSPRLAGAYEQYF. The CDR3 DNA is TGTGCCAGCAGTCCCCGACTAGCGGGAGCTTACGAGCAGTACTTC.

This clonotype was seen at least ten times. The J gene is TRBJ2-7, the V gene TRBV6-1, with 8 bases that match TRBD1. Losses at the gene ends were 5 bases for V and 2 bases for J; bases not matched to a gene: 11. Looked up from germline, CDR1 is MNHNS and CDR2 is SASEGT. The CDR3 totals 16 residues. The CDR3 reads CASSRPPGQEPYEQYF. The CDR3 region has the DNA TGTGCCAGCAGTCGCCCACCGGGACAGGAACCCTACGAGCAGTACTTC.

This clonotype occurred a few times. The CDR3 is CSVTDGYTDTQYF. For the CDR3, the DNA is TGCAGCGTTACGGACGGCTACACAGATACGCAGTATTTT. The genes are TRBV29-1 and TRBJ2-3; D gene uncertain. CDR1 is SQVTM and CDR2 is ANQGSEA in the germline V gene. The CDR3 is made up of 13 amino acids. Trimming took 5 bases from V and 2 from J, leaving 11 bases between them.

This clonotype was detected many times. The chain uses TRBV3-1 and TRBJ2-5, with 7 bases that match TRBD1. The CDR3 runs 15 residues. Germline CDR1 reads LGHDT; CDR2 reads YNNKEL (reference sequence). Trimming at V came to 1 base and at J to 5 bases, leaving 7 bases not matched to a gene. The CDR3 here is CASSQGTGVVETQYF. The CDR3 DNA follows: TGTGCCAGCAGCCAAGGAACAGGGGTGGTGGAGACCCAGTACTTC.

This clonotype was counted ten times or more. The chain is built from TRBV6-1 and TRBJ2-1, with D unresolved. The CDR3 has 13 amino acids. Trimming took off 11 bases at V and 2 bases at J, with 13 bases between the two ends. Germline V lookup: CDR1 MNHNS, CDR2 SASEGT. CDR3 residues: CALGREPYNEQFF. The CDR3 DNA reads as TGTGCCTTAGGAAGGGAACCCTACAATGAGCAGTTCTTC.